These 26 T cell receptor beta chains came from one sample sequenced in a study of regulatory and conventional T cells in RAG deficiency (dated by TCRdb to 2016 to 2017). Libraries were built with the immunoSEQ multiplex PCR assay. The source is immuneACCESS, and TCRdb retained only in-frame sequences with V and J called. Part of the clones is not carried over; for the studies checked, unresolved V genes explain less than half of this, and the remainder is unexplained. This sample comprises more than 7,000 clones, around 94% of them detected only once. The ten largest account for approximately 1.5% of the sample. Conventional CD4+ T cells were purified from blood as CD25-low CD127-high cells before genomic DNA extraction. Sequencing was performed on CD4+ effector T cells sorted from blood. These receptor sequences come from a human donor with RAG deficiency presenting as severe combined immunodeficiency.

The chain is built from TRBV28 and TRBJ1-1, with TRBD1 identical over 9 bases. Unmatched junction bases numbered 6, after V lost 4 bases and J lost 0 bases. CDR1 and CDR2 (germline): MDHEN, SYDVKM. This CDR3 is built from 16 residues. The CDR3 sequence is CASSWTGVLMNTEAFF. The CDR3 DNA reads TGTGCCAGCAGTTGGACAGGGGTGCTCATGAACACTGAAGCTTTCTTT.

The V call is TRBV19, the J call TRBJ1-1; D remains unclear. Trimming cost V 1 base and J 7 bases, with 7 bases left between them. Germline V CDR1 and CDR2: LNHDA, SQIVND (reference sequence). CDR3 length: 12 residues. CDR3 region: CASSIGVGEAFF. The CDR3 coding sequence is TGTGCCAGTAGTATAGGGGTTGGTGAAGCTTTCTTT.

This sequence joins TRBV19 and TRBJ2-5; 7 nucleotides agree with TRBD2. After removal of 3 bases from V and 5 bases from J, the junction contained 3 bases not matched to a gene. The CDR3 is made up of 13 amino acids. Germline values: CDR1 LNHDA, CDR2 SQIVND (reference sequence). The CDR3 protein is CASSIMGGETQYF. The CDR3 bases are TGTGCCAGTAGTATTATGGGGGGGGAGACCCAGTACTTC.

This clone showed up just once. This sequence joins TRBV11-3 and TRBJ2-5; the D is unclear. CDR1 and CDR2 from the germline V gene are SGHNT and YENEEA. Trimming pared 0 bases from V and 1 base from J, leaving 0 bases between. CDR3 length equals 12 residues. CDR3 residues: CASSLDQETQYF. The DNA of the CDR3 is TGTGCCAGCAGCTTAGACCAAGAGACCCAGTACTTC.

The chain combines TRBV30 with TRBJ2-1, with TRBD1 matching 9 bases. Germline-derived CDR1 and CDR2 are GTSNPN and SVGIG (reference sequence). J lost 6 bases, V lost 4 bases, and 7 bases had no gene match. This CDR3 is built from 14 residues. In DNA, the CDR3 is TGTGCCTGGAACCGGGACAGGGCTGGCAATGAGCAGTTCTTC. Translating it yields CAWNRDRAGNEQFF. Filled out from reference TRBV30 and TRBJ2-1, the complete variable domain reads SQTIHQWPATLVQPVGSPLSLECTVEGTSNPNLYWYRQAAGRGLQLLFYSVGIGQISSEVPQNLSASRPQDRQFILSSKKLLLSDSGFYLCAWNRDRAGNEQFFGPGTRLTVL.

The CDR3 here is CASSLAWPMNTEAFF. The DNA of the CDR3 is TGTGCCAGCAGCTTGGCCTGGCCGATGAACACTGAAGCTTTCTTT. This rearrangement joins TRBV5-4 to TRBJ1-1; no reliable D call. Trimming took off 0 bases at V and 0 bases at J, with 9 bases between the two ends. The germline gives CDR1 SGHNT, CDR2 YYREEE (reference sequence). The CDR3 length is 15 residues. Supplemented by reference TRBV5-4 and TRBJ1-1, the full variable domain reads ETGVTQSPTHLIKTRGQQVTLRCSSQSGHNTVSWYQQALGQGPQFIFQYYREEENGRGNFPPRFSGLQFPNYSSELNVNALELDDSALYLCASSLAWPMNTEAFFGQGTRLTVV.

The chain has TRBV7-2 and TRBJ2-3; D not resolved. This CDR3 contains 16 residues. Germline CDR1 and CDR2: SGHTA and FQGNSA. Trimming removed 2 bases at V and 0 bases at J, with 12 bases between. This CDR3 is CASSLWPAESTDTQYF. The CDR3 coding sequence is TGTGCCAGCAGCTTATGGCCCGCCGAGAGCACAGATACGCAGTATTTT.

The rearrangement links TRBV9 to TRBJ2-7; 9 bases match TRBD1. The length of the CDR3 is 15 residues. Germline assignment: CDR1 SGDLS and CDR2 YYNGEE. The V segment lost 3 bases and the J segment 2 bases; nucleotides outside the gene matches: 6. The chain's CDR3 is CASSATGTGPYEQYF. CDR3 in DNA: TGTGCCAGCAGCGCGACCGGGACAGGGCCCTACGAGCAGTACTTC. Based on the CDR3 plus reference TRBV9 and TRBJ2-7, the full variable domain is DSGVTQTPKHLITATGQRVTLRCSPRSGDLSVYWYQQSLDQGLQFLIQYYNGEERAKGNILERFSAQQFPDLHSELNLSSLELGDSALYFCASSATGTGPYEQYFGPGTRLTVT.

The genes are TRBV19 and TRBJ2-7; no definite D call. Germline V CDR1 and CDR2: LNHDA, SQIVND (reference sequence). With 6 bases removed from V and 0 bases from J, the gap between germline ends came to 12 bases. CDR3 size: 14 residues. CDR3 sequence (DNA): TGTGCCAGTAGCACGGACGGATTCTCCTACGAGCAGTACTTC. Its protein product is CASSTDGFSYEQYF.

This chain connects TRBV15 to TRBJ2-1; possible D gene TRBD2, 6 bases. Between the trimmed V and J ends, which lost 5 bases and 1 base, there was a span of 12 bases. Germline loops: CDR1 LNHNV, CDR2 YYDKDF (reference sequence). The length of the CDR3 is 15 residues. The CDR3 protein is CATSQGRGSYNEQFF. CDR3 nucleotide sequence: TGTGCCACCAGCCAGGGCCGGGGGTCCTACAATGAGCAGTTCTTC.

The chain carries TRBV7-2 and TRBJ1-4; a weak D match, TRBD1 (5 bases). CDR1 is SGHTA and CDR2 is FQGNSA in the germline V gene. CDR3 length: 14 amino acids. Trimming took off 4 bases at V and 0 bases at J, with 6 bases between the two ends. The CDR3 loop reads CASSWTTTNEKLFF. The CDR3 DNA reads TGTGCCAGCAGCTGGACAACAACTAATGAAAAACTGTTTTTT.

The rearrangement joins TRBV9 to TRBJ2-1; D not resolved. The V and J ends lost 4 bases and 7 bases respectively, with 9 bases between them. Germline assignment: CDR1 SGDLS and CDR2 YYNGEE. This CDR3 has 12 amino acids. Written as DNA, the CDR3 is TGTGCCAGCAGCCTACCACTAAATGAGCAGTTCTTC. Its translation: CASSLPLNEQFF.

The rearrangement joins TRBV7-6 to TRBJ2-3, with 11 positions matching TRBD1. After removal of 2 bases from V and 4 bases from J, the junction contained 2 bases not matched to a gene. This CDR3 region has 15 residues. Per germline, CDR1 SGHVS and CDR2 FNYEAQ. This chain's CDR3 is CASSLMGQGADTQYF. For the CDR3, the DNA is TGTGCCAGCAGCTTAATGGGACAGGGGGCAGATACGCAGTATTTT.

The chain links TRBV28 to TRBJ1-1, with D maybe TRBD1 (6 bases). V was cut by 6 bases and J by 9 bases, with 17 bases left in between. The CDR3 totals 13 residues. Germline V gene sequence: CDR1 MDHEN, CDR2 SYDVKM. CDR3 sequence: CASRTGIGGKAFF. In DNA, the CDR3 is TGTGCCAGCAGAACAGGAATCGGGGGCAAAGCTTTCTTT.

This chain links TRBV13 with TRBJ1-2; D is uncertain. The CDR3 length is 13 residues. The V gene's germline CDR1 is PRHDT and CDR2 FYEKMQ (reference sequence). V dropped 3 bases and J dropped 8 bases, with 13 bases sitting between them. This chain's CDR3 is CASSFTGFGGYTF. CDR3 nucleotides: TGTGCCAGCAGCTTCACCGGGTTCGGGGGCTACACCTTC.

This chain connects TRBV6-7 to TRBJ1-1, with D perhaps matching TRBD1 (5 bases). TRBV6-7 qualifies as an ORF whose function is uncertain. The V and J ends lost 4 bases and 7 bases respectively, with 13 bases between them. The CDR3 is 13 residues long. CDR3 bases: TGTGCCAGCAGTTTTTTTCAGGGAGGTGAAGCTTTCTTT. It yields the protein CASSFFQGGEAFF.

The chain couples TRBV9 to TRBJ2-3; no reliable D call. Germline loops: CDR1 SGDLS, CDR2 YYNGEE. This CDR3 contains 12 residues. Trimming took off 3 bases at V and 5 bases at J, with 7 bases between the two ends. This chain's CDR3 is CASSAPGDTQYF. The DNA for the CDR3 is TGTGCCAGCAGCGCCCCAGGAGATACGCAGTATTTT. Drawing the rest from reference TRBV9 and TRBJ2-3, the complete variable domain is DSGVTQTPKHLITATGQRVTLRCSPRSGDLSVYWYQQSLDQGLQFLIQYYNGEERAKGNILERFSAQQFPDLHSELNLSSLELGDSALYFCASSAPGDTQYFGPGTRLTVL.

This clone has just one count. The chain uses TRBV9 and TRBJ1-1, with unresolved D. CDR3 length equals 13 residues. V was shortened by 0 bases and J by 1 base, with 4 bases between the two germline ends. From germline, CDR1 is SGDLS and CDR2 YYNGEE. The CDR3 protein is CASSVGTNTEAFF. The DNA for the CDR3 is TGTGCCAGCAGCGTAGGCACGAACACTGAAGCTTTCTTT.

V and J are TRBV7-2 and TRBJ2-2; D gene ambiguous. CDR1 is SGHTA, CDR2 FQGNSA, per germline. Trimming pared 8 bases from V and 0 bases from J, leaving 10 bases between. The CDR3 has 14 amino acids. The CDR3 loop reads CASSELPNTGELFF. CDR3 nucleotides: TGTGCCAGCTCGGAGCTACCGAACACCGGGGAGCTGTTTTTT.

The genes are TRBV7-2 and TRBJ2-3; the D is unclear. The CDR3 length is 14 residues. V lost 1 base to trimming and J lost 6 bases, with 11 bases between them. CDR1 is SGHTA and CDR2 is FQGNSA in the germline V gene. The CDR3 coding sequence is TGTGCCAGCAGCTTAGGGATTAATGGCGATACGCAGTATTTT. Protein sequence: CASSLGINGDTQYF.

CDR3 residues: CASSLYTGANVLTF. In DNA, the CDR3 is TGCGCCAGCAGCCTTTACACTGGGGCCAACGTCCTGACTTTC. The chain has TRBV4-3 and TRBJ2-6; D not certain. Trimming took off 4 bases at V and 2 bases at J, with 6 bases between the two ends. The CDR3 extends over 14 amino acids. Germline CDR1 and CDR2: LGHNA and YSLEER.

This sequence joins TRBV6-5 and TRBJ2-5, with D unresolved. Germline V gene sequence: CDR1 MNHEY, CDR2 SVGAGI. Deletions cut 5 bases from V and 0 bases from J, with 10 bases between. This CDR3 spans 14 amino acids. The CDR3 here is CASSRTVYQETQYF. The CDR3 bases are TGTGCCAGCAGTCGGACGGTGTACCAAGAGACCCAGTACTTC.

This clone has more than one count but fewer than ten. This chain links TRBV9 with TRBJ1-2; D ambiguous. Germline values: CDR1 SGDLS, CDR2 YYNGEE. V lost 0 bases, J lost 3 bases, and 12 bases lay in between. The CDR3 runs to 15 residues. CDR3 loop: CASSVGPTYDYGYTF. For the CDR3, the DNA is TGTGCCAGCAGCGTAGGACCGACTTATGACTATGGCTACACCTTC.

The chain couples TRBV4-1 to TRBJ2-6; D not resolved. The CDR3 covers 16 residues. Trimming removed 4 bases from V and 0 bases from J, with 10 bases in between. Germline V gene data show CDR1 as MGHRA and CDR2 as YSYEKL. DNA of the CDR3: TGCGCCAGCAGCCGCGGCCCATTCTCTGGGGCCAACGTCCTGACTTTC. This translates into CASSRGPFSGANVLTF.

The chain is built from TRBV29-1 and TRBJ2-6, with TRBD2 matching over 10 bases. Germline trimming cut 4 bases from V and 0 bases from J; bases unmatched to any gene: 0. The germline gives CDR1 SQVTM, CDR2 ANQGSEA. The CDR3 spans 15 residues. The CDR3 nucleotides are TGCAGCGTTGGGACTAGCGGCTCTGGGGCCAACGTCCTGACTTTC. Translated: CSVGTSGSGANVLTF.

This clone was observed once. The chain links TRBV19 to TRBJ1-1, with D perhaps TRBD1 (6 bases). Germline CDR1 is LNHDA and CDR2 is SQIVND (reference sequence). The germline V and J ends were trimmed by 5 bases and 0 bases, with 10 bases remaining between them. There are 14 residues in the CDR3. As DNA, the CDR3 is TGTGCCAGTAGTCCGGGACACCTGAACACTGAAGCTTTCTTT. Its translation: CASSPGHLNTEAFF.